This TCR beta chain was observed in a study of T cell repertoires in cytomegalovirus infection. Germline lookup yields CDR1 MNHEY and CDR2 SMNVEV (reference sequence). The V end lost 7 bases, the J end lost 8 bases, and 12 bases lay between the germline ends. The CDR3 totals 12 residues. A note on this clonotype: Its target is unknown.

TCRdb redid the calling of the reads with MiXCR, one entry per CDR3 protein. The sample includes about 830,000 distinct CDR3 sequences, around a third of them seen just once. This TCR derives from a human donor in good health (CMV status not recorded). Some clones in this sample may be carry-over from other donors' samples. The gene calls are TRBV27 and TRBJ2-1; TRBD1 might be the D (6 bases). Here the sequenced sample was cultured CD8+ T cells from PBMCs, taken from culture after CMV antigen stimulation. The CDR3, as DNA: TGTGCCAGCAAGGGGGTTGGATATGAGCAGTTCTTC. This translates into CASKGVGYEQFF.